A selection of T cell receptor beta chains follows, all from one sample in a study of T cell repertoires in cytomegalovirus infection. These receptors are not linked to any known antigen. TCRdb fed the reads into MiXCR, producing one record per CDR3 protein. The sample lists around 500,000 distinct CDR3 sequences, more than 40% seen once, with 43% in the top ten. Here the sequenced sample was cultured PBMCs, taken from culture after CMV antigen stimulation. Receptors were obtained from a human donor in good health (CMV status not recorded). Some clones in this sample may be carry-over from other donors' samples. Each CDR3 is given with its conserved first and last residue. Each record gives: V gene, J gene, clone size, D gene, CDR3 protein, CDR3 DNA. The D gene is left open where the match is weak. Rows give clone size only sometimes, using once, few, many, or a class for an expanded clone.

>TRBV28|TRBJ2-2|NA|NA
CASSLLMSTGELFF
TGTGCCAGCAGTCTCCTGATGAGCACCGGGGAGCTGTTTTTT
>TRBV12-3/TRBV12-4|TRBJ1-3|NA|NA
CASSLGGADTIYF
TGTGCCAGCTCCCTGGGGGGGGCGGACACCATATATTTT
>TRBV7-2|TRBJ2-1|NA|TRBD1
CASSLGRSKGQGSYNEQFF
TGTGCCAGCAGCTTAGGGAGGTCGAAGGGACAGGGCTCCTACAATGAGCAGTTCTTC
>TRBV7-6|TRBJ2-3|few|NA
CASSLAAGPPSTDTQYF
TGTGCCAGCAGCTTAGCCGCGGGACCCCCTAGCACAGATACGCAGTATTTT
>TRBV7-2|TRBJ2-7|NA|NA
CASSLGTQYEQYF
TGTGCCAGCAGCTTGGGCACCCAGTACGAGCAGTACTTC
>TRBV7-9|TRBJ1-3|NA|TRBD1
CASSLVGTGGKTSWARPRNTIYF
TGTGCCAGCAGCTTAGTGGGGACAGGGGGAAAGACGAGTTGGGCCCGACCCCGAAACACCATATATTTT
>TRBV12-3/TRBV12-4|TRBJ2-3|few|TRBD2
CASVRGLVSDTQYF
TGTGCCAGCGTTCGGGGACTAGTTTCAGATACGCAGTATTTT
>TRBV7-2|TRBJ1-2|many|NA
CASSLQGNYGYTF
TGTGCCAGCAGCTTACAAGGGAACTATGGCTACACCTTC
>TRBV7-8|TRBJ2-5|NA|TRBD1
CASSKPGTGVRETQYF
TGTGCCAGCAGCAAACCCGGGACAGGGGTTCGGGAGACCCAGTACTTC
>TRBV7-8|TRBJ2-2|few|NA
CASSLGSTSGELFF
TGTGCCAGCAGCTTAGGATCGACTTCGGGGGAGCTGTTTTTT
>TRBV7-2|TRBJ2-2|NA|TRBD2
CASSPAALAGGELFF
TGTGCCAGCAGCCCAGCGGCCCTAGCGGGCGGGGAGCTGTTTTTT
>TRBV2|TRBJ2-3|few|TRBD2
CASSKSRAGGLTDTQYF
TGTGCCAGCAGCAAGTCCCGAGCGGGGGGACTCACAGATACGCAGTATTTT
>TRBV19|TRBJ2-7|few|TRBD1
CASSIVGQYHEQYF
TGTGCCAGTAGTATAGTGGGACAGTACCACGAGCAGTACTTC
>TRBV6-2/TRBV6-3|TRBJ2-7|NA|NA
CASSYWAGMAYEQYF
TGTGCCAGCAGTTATTGGGCGGGAATGGCCTACGAGCAGTACTTC
>TRBV7-2|TRBJ2-1|few|TRBD1
CASSLAGDRGYNEQFF
TGTGCCAGCAGCTTAGCGGGGGACAGGGGGTACAATGAGCAGTTCTTC
>TRBV12-3/TRBV12-4|TRBJ2-1|NA|NA
CASSHGGKGNEQFF
TGTGCCAGCAGTCATGGCGGTAAGGGGAATGAGCAGTTCTTC
>TRBV7-2|TRBJ2-5|NA|NA
CASSSPQGSQETQYF
TGTGCCAGCAGCTCGCCGCAAGGAAGCCAAGAGACCCAGTACTTC
>TRBV7-2|TRBJ2-3|NA|TRBD2
CASSTLNAGVNTDTQYF
TGTGCCAGCAGCACCTTAAATGCGGGGGTTAACACAGATACGCAGTATTTT